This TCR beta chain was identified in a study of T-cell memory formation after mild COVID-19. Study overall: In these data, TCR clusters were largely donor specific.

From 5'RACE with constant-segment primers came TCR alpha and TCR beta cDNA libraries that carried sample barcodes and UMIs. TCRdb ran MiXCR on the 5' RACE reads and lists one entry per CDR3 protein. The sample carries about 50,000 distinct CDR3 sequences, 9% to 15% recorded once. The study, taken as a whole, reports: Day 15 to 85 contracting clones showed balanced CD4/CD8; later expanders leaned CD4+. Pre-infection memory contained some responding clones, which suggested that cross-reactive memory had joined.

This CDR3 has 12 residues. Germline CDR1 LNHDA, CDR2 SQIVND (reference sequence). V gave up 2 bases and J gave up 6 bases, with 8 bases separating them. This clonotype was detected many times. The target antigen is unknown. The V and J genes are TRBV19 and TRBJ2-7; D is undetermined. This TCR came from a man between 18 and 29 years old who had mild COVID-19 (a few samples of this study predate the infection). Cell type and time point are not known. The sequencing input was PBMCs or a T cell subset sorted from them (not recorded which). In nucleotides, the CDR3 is TGTGCCAGTAGTATACTAGGACGCGAGCAGTACTTC. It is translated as CASSILGREQYF.